This T cell receptor (beta chain) was obtained from a study of CD8+ T cells in alopecia areata. Turning to the study itself: The drug, oral tofacitinib, was given to treated patients at 5 to 10 mg twice daily. Study-level points and caveats: TCR sharing was clearer in mice than between patients, perhaps partly owing to patient HLA diversity. Many expanded lesional clones persisted in scalp and blood during tofacitinib.

Noted treatment: oral pan-JAK inhibitor, 5-10 mg twice daily. It was cDNA, reverse transcribed from extracted RNA, that served as the sequencing template. The table came from immunoSEQ multiplex PCR; TCRdb's copy has only in-frame clones and leaves some out. This table has over 70,000 clones, around 66% appearing once. Of note for this clone: The antigen remains undetermined.

This TCR derives from a human donor with alopecia areata. The sample consisted of CD8+ T cells sorted from blood, taken at week 24, from a patient treated with tofacitinib.

CDR3 protein: CASNGRTDYEQYF. The CDR3 DNA sequence: TGTGCCAGCAACGGAAGGACAGACTACGAGCAGTACTTC. V is TRBV7-2 and J is TRBJ2-7, with a tentative D call TRBD1 (6 bases). This CDR3 region has 13 residues. Per the germline V gene, CDR1 is SGHTA and CDR2 is FQGNSA. Trimming took 7 bases from V and 3 from J, leaving 13 bases between them.